The present TCR beta chain was sequenced within a study of beta chain features in type 1 diabetes. Expressed TCRB transcripts were sequenced after all isolated RNA was converted to cDNA. Profiling relied on immunoSEQ multiplex PCR, and the TCRdb table lists in-frame clones only, not all of them. Counted here are under 400,000 clones, around 12% occurring once; the ten biggest clones make up approximately 0.011%. This clone was picked up a small number of times. Its antigen is not identified. Study observations and caveats: The study found moderately but significantly shorter TCRB CDR3s in all four CD4+ subsets of Type 1 diabetes patients.

The CDR3 length is 15 residues. CDR1 is MGHRA, CDR2 YSYEKL, per germline. Trimming cost V 2 bases and J 2 bases; bases outside gene matches: 3. Specimen: naive CD4+ T cells from blood. V is TRBV4-1 and J is TRBJ2-5; TRBD1 agrees at 9 bases. This sequence was found in a woman aged 18-29 years with type 1 diabetes. CDR3 nucleotide sequence: TGCGCCAGCAGCCAATCCGGACAGGGGCAAGAGACCCAGTACTTC. It translates to CASSQSGQGQETQYF.